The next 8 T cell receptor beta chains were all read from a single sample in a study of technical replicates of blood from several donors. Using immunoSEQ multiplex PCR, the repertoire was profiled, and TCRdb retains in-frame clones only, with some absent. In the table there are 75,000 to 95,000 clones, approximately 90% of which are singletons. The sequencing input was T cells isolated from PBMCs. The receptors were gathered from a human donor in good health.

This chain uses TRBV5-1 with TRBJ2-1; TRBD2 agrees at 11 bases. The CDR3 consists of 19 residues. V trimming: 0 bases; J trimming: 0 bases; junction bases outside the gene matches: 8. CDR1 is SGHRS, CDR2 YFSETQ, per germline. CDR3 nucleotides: TGCGCCAGCAGCTTGGAGGGTCTAGCGGGGGGTAGCTCCTACAATGAGCAGTTCTTC. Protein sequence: CASSLEGLAGGSSYNEQFF.

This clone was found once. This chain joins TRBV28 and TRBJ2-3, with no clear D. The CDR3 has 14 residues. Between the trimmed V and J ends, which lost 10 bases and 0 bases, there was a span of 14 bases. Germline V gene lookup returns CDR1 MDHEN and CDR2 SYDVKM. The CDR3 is CATRTPLSTDTQYF. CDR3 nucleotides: TGTGCCACCCGAACCCCTCTAAGCACAGATACGCAGTATTTT.

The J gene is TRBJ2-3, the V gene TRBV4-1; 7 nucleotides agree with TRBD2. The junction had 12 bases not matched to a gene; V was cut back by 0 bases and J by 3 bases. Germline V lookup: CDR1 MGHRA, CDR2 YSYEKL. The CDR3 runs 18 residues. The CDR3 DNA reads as TGCGCCAGCAGCCAAGATTGGTTAGGCGGGAGAAGAACAGATACGCAGTATTTT. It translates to CASSQDWLGGRRTDTQYF.

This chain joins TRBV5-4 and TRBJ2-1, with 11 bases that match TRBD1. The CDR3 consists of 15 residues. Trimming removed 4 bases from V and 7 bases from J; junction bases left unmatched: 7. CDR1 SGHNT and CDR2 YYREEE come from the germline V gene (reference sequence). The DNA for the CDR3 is TGTGCCAGCAGCCAAGGACAGGGGGCGAGAAATGAGCAGTTCTTC. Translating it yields CASSQGQGARNEQFF.

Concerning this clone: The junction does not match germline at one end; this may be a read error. CDR3 sequence (DNA): TGTGCCAGCAGAGGGACAGGGTTCCGACCGTGGAGGTTC. Protein product: CASRGTGFRPWRF. The gene calls are TRBV6-1 and TRBJ2-7, with 9 bases that match TRBD1. Germline assignment: CDR1 MNHNS and CDR2 SASEGT. The CDR3 spans 13 residues.

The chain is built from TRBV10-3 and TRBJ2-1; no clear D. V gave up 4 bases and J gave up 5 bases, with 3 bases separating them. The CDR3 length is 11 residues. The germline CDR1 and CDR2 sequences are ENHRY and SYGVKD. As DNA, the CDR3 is TGTGCCATCAGTGCAGACAATGAGCAGTTCTTC. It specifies CAISADNEQFF.

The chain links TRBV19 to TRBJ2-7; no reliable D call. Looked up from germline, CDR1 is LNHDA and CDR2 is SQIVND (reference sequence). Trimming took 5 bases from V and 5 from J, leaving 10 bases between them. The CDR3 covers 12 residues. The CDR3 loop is CASSAEIDEQYF. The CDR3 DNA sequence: TGTGCCAGTAGTGCCGAGATCGACGAGCAGTACTTC.

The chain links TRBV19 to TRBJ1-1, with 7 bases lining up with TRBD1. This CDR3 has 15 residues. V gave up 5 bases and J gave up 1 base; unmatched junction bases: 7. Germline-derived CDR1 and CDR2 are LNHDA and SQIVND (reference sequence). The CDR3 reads CASSVDRNGNTEAFF. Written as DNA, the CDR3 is TGTGCCAGTAGTGTGGACAGGAATGGGAACACTGAAGCTTTCTTT.